This entry concerns a single T cell receptor beta chain. Reverse transcription used about 0.45 to 1 ug RNA and random hexamers. TCRdb analysed the immunoSEQ multiplex PCR reads with MiXCR anew, one entry per CDR3 protein. The repertoire holds approximately 120,000 distinct CDR3 sequences, with around 94% as singletons. The data belong to a study of CD8 T cells in Susac syndrome. This CDR3 has 12 residues. V was trimmed by 2 bases and J by 8 bases, leaving 9 bases between them. Germline V lookup: CDR1 MNHEY, CDR2 SVGEGT. Sequencing of TCR beta was performed on blood CD8+ T cells and on blood CD4+ T cells.

The chain couples TRBV6-2 or TRBV6-3 to TRBJ1-2; no clear D gene. The receptor was derived from a human donor in good health. The sequenced material came from CD4+ T cells from PBMCs. The CDR3 nucleotides are TGTGCCAGCAGTTACGGATTCACGGGCTACACCTTC. Residues: CASSYGFTGYTF.